This TCR beta chain was sequenced for a study of neurological immune-mediated disorders. Study-level points and caveats: No sharing of CDR3 amino acid sequences was observed among expanded clones across subjects, suggesting private repertoires in all groups. HTLV-1-associated myelopathy had the most TCR clonal expansion, while multiple sclerosis had the least, a level that fell below healthy controls.

PBMCs numbering 2 million and stored at -80 C yielded the unsorted libraries. After removal of 6 bases from V and 0 bases from J, the junction contained 8 bases not matched to a gene. There are 16 residues in the CDR3. CDR1 is DFQATT, CDR2 SNEGSKA, per germline (reference sequence). TCRdb itself ran the 5' RACE reads through MiXCR, one entry per CDR3 protein. The sample shows about 66,000 distinct CDR3 sequences, around 5.5% of them seen only once. This clonotype occurred many times. Its target is not known. The receptor comes from a woman aged 30 to 39 with multiple sclerosis. The sample comprised PBMCs. The chain has TRBV20-1 and TRBJ2-2; 9 positions agree with TRBD2. CDR3 protein: CSAALERGANTGELFF. The CDR3 region has the DNA TGCAGTGCGGCACTCGAGCGGGGGGCGAACACCGGGGAGCTGTTTTTT.